This is a list of T cell receptor beta chains from one sample in a study of cytomegalovirus exposure and HLA in healthy donors. The assay was immunoSEQ multiplex PCR, and TCRdb's table has in-frame clones only and misses some. The data show 170,000 or so clones, 84% seen once. Sequencing was done on a sample of PBMCs. The receptors were sampled from a girl aged 5 to 17 in good health and CMV-seropositive. The CDR3 runs from the conserved cysteine through the conserved F or W. Fields, in order: J gene, V gene, CDR3 protein.

>TRBJ1-6|TRBV2
CASRRDLASTDSPLHF
>TRBJ1-2|TRBV4-2
CASSQDLAPVYGYTF
>TRBJ2-7|TRBV10-2
CASSDETGAYEQYF
>TRBJ1-4|TRBV5-3
CARSLPGNEKLFF
>TRBJ1-1|TRBV7-9
CASSLSVGAEAFF
>TRBJ2-1|TRBV6-5
CASSYSAGGPGEQFF
>TRBJ1-4|TRBV7-9
CASSRGLAGEKLFF
>TRBJ2-7|TRBV5-5
CASSSNSYEQYF
>TRBJ1-1|TRBV6-5
CASSPGDMNTEAFF
>TRBJ2-7|TRBV5-4
CASSTDRGGNEQYF
>TRBJ1-4|TRBV19
CASRQGERHEKLFF
>TRBJ1-3|TRBV7-8
CASSTRTGVGNTIYF
>TRBJ2-1|TRBV15
CATSRIKRLFHEQFF
>TRBJ2-3|TRBV14
CASSQADFSGSTDTQYF
>TRBJ1-1|TRBV28
CASSSYRGPDTEAFF
>TRBJ2-5|TRBV6-5
CASSVDRAEETQYF
>TRBJ1-1|TRBV6-6
CASSPLGQLMNTEAFF
>TRBJ2-1|TRBV29-1
CSVWGQRGDNEQFF
>TRBJ1-2|TRBV30
CAWTRVRVYGYTF
>TRBJ2-1|TRBV12-5
CASGFGQGARNEQFF
>TRBJ1-1|TRBV6-1
CAIYPGTGSLVAFF
>TRBJ2-5|TRBV19
CASNRGGGETQYF
>TRBJ2-1|TRBV10-1
CASSDSASGNNEQFF
>TRBJ2-3|TRBV5-6
CASSPLLAGGTDTQYF
>TRBJ1-1|TRBV7-9
CASSSPLLRTGTEAFF
>TRBJ1-2|TRBV19
CASSGDYYGYTF
>TRBJ1-4|TRBV19
CASNRGTGEMGINEKLFF
>TRBJ1-1|TRBV29-1
CSVVAGANTEAFF
>TRBJ2-7|TRBV14
CASSLGQGPYEQYF
>TRBJ2-7|TRBV18
CASSSQGGAGGSYEQYF
>TRBJ2-7|TRBV30
CAWSLGVSYEQYF
>TRBJ2-2|TRBV2
CASREGGGELFF
>TRBJ1-2|TRBV6-5
CASSQAGAYGYTF
>TRBJ1-2|TRBV5-1
CASSSDRVDGYTF
>TRBJ1-4|TRBV19
CASSMARDSVF
>TRBJ2-7|TRBV6-1
CASSEIRTGKGYEQYF
>TRBJ1-6|TRBV4-1
CASSQDHIYSPLHF
>TRBJ1-2|TRBV2
CASSEERLANYGYTF
>TRBJ1-1|TRBV19
CASSIRGSMNTEAFF
>TRBJ2-3|TRBV19
CASSIPGSTDTQYF
>.|TRBV29-1
CSVEGGIEQYF
>TRBJ1-5|TRBV19
CASSTTEYQPQHF
>TRBJ2-3|TRBV7-9
CASSLWRGGTDTQYF
>TRBJ2-7|TRBV7-2
CASSLIENYYEQYF
>TRBJ1-1|TRBV4-1
CASSHPAVNTEAFF
>TRBJ1-1|TRBV27
CASSLAGTKNTEAFF